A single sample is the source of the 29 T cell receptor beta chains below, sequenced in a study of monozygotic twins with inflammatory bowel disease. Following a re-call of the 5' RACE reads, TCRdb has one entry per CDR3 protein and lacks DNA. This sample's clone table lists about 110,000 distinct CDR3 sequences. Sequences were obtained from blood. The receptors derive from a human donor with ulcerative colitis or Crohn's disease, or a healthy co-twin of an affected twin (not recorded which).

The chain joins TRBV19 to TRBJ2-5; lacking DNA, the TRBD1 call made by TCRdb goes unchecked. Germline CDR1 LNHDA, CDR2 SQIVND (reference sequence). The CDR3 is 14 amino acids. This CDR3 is CASSMGQGIETQYF.

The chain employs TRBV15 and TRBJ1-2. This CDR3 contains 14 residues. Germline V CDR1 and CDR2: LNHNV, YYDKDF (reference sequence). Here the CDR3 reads CATSETGLDLGYTF.

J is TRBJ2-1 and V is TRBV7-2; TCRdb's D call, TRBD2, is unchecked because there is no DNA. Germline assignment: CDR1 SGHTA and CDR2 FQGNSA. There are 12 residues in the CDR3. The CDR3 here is CASSLLGEEQFF.

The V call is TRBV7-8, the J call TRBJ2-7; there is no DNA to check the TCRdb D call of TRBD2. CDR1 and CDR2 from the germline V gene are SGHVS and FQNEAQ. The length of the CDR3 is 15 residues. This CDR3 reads CASSLASGTTYEQYF.

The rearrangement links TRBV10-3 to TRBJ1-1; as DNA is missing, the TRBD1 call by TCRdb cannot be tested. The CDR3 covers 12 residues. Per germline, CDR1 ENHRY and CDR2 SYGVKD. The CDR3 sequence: CAISPGNTEAFF.

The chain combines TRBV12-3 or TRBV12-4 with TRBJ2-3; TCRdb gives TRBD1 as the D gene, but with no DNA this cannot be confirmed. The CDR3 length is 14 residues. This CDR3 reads CASSRDRGPDTQYF.

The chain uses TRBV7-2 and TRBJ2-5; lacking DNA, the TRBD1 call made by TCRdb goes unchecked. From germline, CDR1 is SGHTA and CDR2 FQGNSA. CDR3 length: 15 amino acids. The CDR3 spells CASSSLTGEQETQYF.

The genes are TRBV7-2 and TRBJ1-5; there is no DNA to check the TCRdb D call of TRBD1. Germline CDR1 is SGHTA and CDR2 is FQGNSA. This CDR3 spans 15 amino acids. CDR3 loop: CASSLRGGGNQPQHF.

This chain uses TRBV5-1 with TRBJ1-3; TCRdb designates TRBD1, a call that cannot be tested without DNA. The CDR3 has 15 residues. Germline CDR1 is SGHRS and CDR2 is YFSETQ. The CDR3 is CASSLQGRAGNTIYF.

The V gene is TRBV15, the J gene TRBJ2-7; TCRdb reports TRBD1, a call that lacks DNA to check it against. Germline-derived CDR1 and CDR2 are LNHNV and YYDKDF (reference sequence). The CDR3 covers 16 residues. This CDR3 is CATSRASTGTSYEQYF.

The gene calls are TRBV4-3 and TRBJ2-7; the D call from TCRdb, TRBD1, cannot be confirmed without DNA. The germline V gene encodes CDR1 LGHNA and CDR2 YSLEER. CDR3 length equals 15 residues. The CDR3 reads CASSQDWQGFYEQYF.

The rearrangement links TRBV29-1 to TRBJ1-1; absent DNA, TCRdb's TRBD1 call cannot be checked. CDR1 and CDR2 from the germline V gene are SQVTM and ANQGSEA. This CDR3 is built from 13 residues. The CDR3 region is CSVGWQSPAEAFF. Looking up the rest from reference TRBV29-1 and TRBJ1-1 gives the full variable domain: SAVISQKPSRDICQRGTSLTIQCQVDSQVTMMFWYRQQPGQSLTLIATANQGSEATYESGFVIDKFPISRPNLTFSTLTVSNMSPEDSSIYLCSVGWQSPAEAFFGQGTRLTVV.

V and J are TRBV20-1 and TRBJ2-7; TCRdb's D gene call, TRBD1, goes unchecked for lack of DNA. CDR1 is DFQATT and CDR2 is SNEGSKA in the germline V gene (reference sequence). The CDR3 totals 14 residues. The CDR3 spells CSAMSGTGGYEQYF.

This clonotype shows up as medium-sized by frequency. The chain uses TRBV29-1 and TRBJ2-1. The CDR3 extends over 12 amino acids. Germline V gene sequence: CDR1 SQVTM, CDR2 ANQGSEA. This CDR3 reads CSVERANNEQFF.

The CDR3 sequence: CASATSTDTQYF. The V gene is TRBV18, the J gene TRBJ2-3. Per germline, CDR1 KGHSH and CDR2 LQKENI. This CDR3 contains 12 residues.

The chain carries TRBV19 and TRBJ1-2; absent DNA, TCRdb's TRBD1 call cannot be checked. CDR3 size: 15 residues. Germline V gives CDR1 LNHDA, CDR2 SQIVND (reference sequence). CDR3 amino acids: CASSIWAAGLYGYTF.

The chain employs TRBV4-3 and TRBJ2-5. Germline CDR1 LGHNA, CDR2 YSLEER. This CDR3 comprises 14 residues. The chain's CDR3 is CASSPRLLQETQYF.

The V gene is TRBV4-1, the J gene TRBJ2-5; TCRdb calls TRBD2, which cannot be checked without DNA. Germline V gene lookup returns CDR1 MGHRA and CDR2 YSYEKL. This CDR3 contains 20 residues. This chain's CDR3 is CASSQDLGALAGGHQETQYF.

Here the CDR3 reads CASSLWGAGDEQFF. V is TRBV27 and J is TRBJ2-1; with no DNA, the TCRdb D assignment of TRBD1 cannot be verified. The germline CDR1 and CDR2 sequences are MNHEY and SMNVEV (reference sequence). The CDR3 is 14 amino acids.

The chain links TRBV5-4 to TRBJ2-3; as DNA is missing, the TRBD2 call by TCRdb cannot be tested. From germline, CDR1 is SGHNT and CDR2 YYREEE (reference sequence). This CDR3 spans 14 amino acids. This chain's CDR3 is CASSSRLAGHTQYF.

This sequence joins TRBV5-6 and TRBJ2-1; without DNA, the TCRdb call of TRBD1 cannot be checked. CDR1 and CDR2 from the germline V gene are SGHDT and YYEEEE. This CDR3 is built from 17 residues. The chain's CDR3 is CASSPWLGQGVSNEQFF.

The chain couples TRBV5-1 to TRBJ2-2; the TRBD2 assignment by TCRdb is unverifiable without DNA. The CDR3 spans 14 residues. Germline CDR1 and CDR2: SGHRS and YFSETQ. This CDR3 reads CASSLQRSSGELFF. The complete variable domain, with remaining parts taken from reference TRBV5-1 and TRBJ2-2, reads KAGVTQTPRYLIKTRGQQVTLSCSPISGHRSVSWYQQTPGQGLQFLFEYFSETQRNKGNFPGRFSGRQFSNSRSEMNVSTLELGDSALYLCASSLQRSSGELFFGEGSRLTVL.

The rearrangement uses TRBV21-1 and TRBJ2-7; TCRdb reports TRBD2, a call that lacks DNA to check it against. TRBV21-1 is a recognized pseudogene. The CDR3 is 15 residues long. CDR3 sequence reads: CASSKEETIRYEQYF.

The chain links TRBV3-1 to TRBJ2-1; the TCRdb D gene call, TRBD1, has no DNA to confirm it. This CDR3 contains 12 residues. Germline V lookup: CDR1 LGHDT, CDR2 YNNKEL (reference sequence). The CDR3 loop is CASSRDSNEQFF.

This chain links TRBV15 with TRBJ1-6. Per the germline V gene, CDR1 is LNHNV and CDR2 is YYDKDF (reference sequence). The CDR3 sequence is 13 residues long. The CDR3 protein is CATSSLINSPLHF. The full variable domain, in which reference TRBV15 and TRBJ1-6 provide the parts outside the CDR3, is DAMVIQNPRYQVTQFGKPVTLSCSQTLNHNVMYWYQQKSSQAPKLLFHYYDKDFNNEADTPDNFQSRRPNTSFCFLDIRSPGLGDTAMYLCATSSLINSPLHFGNGTRLTVT.

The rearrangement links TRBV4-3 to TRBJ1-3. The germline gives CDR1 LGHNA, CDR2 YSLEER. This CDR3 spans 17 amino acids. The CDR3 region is CASSQDLSRSSGNTIYF.

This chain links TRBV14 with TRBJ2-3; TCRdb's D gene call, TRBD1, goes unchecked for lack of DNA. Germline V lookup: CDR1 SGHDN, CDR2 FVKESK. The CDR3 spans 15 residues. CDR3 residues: CASSQATTGADTQYF.

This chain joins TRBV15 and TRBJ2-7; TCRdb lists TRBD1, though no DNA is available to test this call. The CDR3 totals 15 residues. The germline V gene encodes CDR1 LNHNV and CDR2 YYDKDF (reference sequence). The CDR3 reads CATSTGTGESNEQYF.

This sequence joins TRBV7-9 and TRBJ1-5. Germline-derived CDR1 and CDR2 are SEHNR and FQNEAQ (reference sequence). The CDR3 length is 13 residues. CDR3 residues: CASSPGEGQPQHF.